Following are 12 T cell receptor beta chains from one sample sequenced in a study of cytomegalovirus exposure and HLA in healthy donors. The PCR contained 60 Vbeta and 13 Jbeta primers. Measured with immunoSEQ multiplex PCR; TCRdb has only the in-frame clones, and not every one. The data hold around 160,000 clones, with approximately 70% observed a single time. Input material: PBMCs. The receptors were sampled from a woman in her forties in good health and CMV-seropositive.

The chain has TRBV9 and TRBJ2-7, with 11 bases identical to TRBD2. The ends lost 0 bases at V and 0 bases at J; junction bases unmatched: 8. CDR3 length: 18 residues. Germline V lookup: CDR1 SGDLS, CDR2 YYNGEE. CDR3 sequence: CASSVDSTSGGSSYEQYF. The CDR3, as DNA: TGTGCCAGCAGCGTAGACTCCACTAGCGGGGGTAGCTCCTACGAGCAGTACTTC.

As regards this clone: Germline is not matched at one junction end, which may reflect a read error. The chain carries TRBV18 and TRBJ1-4, with 7 bases lining up with TRBD1. CDR1 KGHSH and CDR2 LQKENI come from the germline V gene. The CDR3 is 17 amino acids. CDR3: CAGSPHRGLATNEKLFF. The CDR3 DNA reads as TGTGCCGGCTCACCACACAGGGGTCTCGCAACTAATGAAAAACTGTTTTTT.

There are a few counts of this clone. The chain carries TRBV4-3 and TRBJ1-5; TRBD1 matches at 7 bases. The V segment lost 3 bases and the J segment 6 bases; nucleotides outside the gene matches: 8. CDR3 length equals 15 residues. The germline gives CDR1 LGHNA, CDR2 YSLEER. The chain's CDR3 is CASSQDDRAFQPQHF. CDR3 DNA: TGCGCCAGCAGCCAGGACGACAGGGCCTTTCAGCCCCAGCATTTT.

Of note for this clone: The junction departs from germline at one end; a sequencing error may be responsible. This chain connects TRBV4-3 to TRBJ1-2, with 9 bases lining up with TRBD1. CDR3 size: 16 residues. Germline V CDR1 and CDR2: LGHNA, YSLEER. Here the CDR3 DNA reads TGCGCCAGCAGCCAAAAGGCCGGGACAGGGTACTATGGCTACCCCTTC. Translation gives CASSQKAGTGYYGYPF.

This clone appeared a single time. CDR3 region: CAGKGAQGNEKLFF. In DNA form, the CDR3 reads TGTGCCGGCAAGGGCGCCCAGGGGAATGAAAAACTGTTTTTT. V gene TRBV28 combines with J gene TRBJ1-4; tentatively, D is TRBD1 (6 bases). Germline lookup yields CDR1 MDHEN and CDR2 SYDVKM. This CDR3 region has 14 residues. V was cut by 11 bases and J by 5 bases, with 18 bases left in between. Filled out from reference TRBV28 and TRBJ1-4, the complete variable domain reads DVKVTQSSRYLVKRTGEKVFLECVQDMDHENMFWYRQDPGLGLRLIYFSYDVKMKEKGDIPEGYSVSREKKERFSLILESASTNQTSMYLCAGKGAQGNEKLFFGSGTQLSVL.

The rearrangement uses TRBV5-1 and TRBJ2-2; 11 bases are a match to TRBD1. V dropped 4 bases and J dropped 3; count of bases not matched to a gene: 8. Germline V CDR1 and CDR2: SGHRS, YFSETQ. The CDR3 covers 17 residues. The CDR3 region is CASSRGRDRGDTGELFF. The CDR3 coding sequence is TGCGCCAGCAGCCGAGGGCGGGACAGGGGGGACACCGGGGAGCTGTTTTTT. The entire variable domain, with the rest obtained from reference TRBV5-1 and TRBJ2-2, is as follows: KAGVTQTPRYLIKTRGQQVTLSCSPISGHRSVSWYQQTPGQGLQFLFEYFSETQRNKGNFPGRFSGRQFSNSRSEMNVSTLELGDSALYLCASSRGRDRGDTGELFFGEGSRLTVL.

This sequence joins TRBV2 and TRBJ2-2, with TRBD2 identical over 13 bases. V gave up 10 bases and J gave up 0 bases; unmatched junction bases: 8. CDR1 and CDR2 (germline): SNHLY, FYNNEI. This CDR3 is 17 amino acids long. CDR3 loop: CATHRLAGGSNTGELFF. DNA for the CDR3: TGTGCCACTCACAGACTAGCGGGAGGTTCGAACACCGGGGAGCTGTTTTTT.

V is TRBV15 and J is TRBJ2-3, with 14 bases that match TRBD2. Germline-derived CDR1 and CDR2 are LNHNV and YYDKDF (reference sequence). Losses at the gene ends were 4 bases for V and 6 bases for J; bases not matched to a gene: 9. This CDR3 spans 17 amino acids. The DNA of the CDR3 is TGTGCCACCAGCATGACCGGGACTAGCGGGAGAGGGGATACGCAGTATTTT. It specifies CATSMTGTSGRGDTQYF.

This chain links TRBV7-2 with TRBJ2-7, with 9 bases aligning to TRBD2. V was clipped by 4 bases and J by 2 bases; unmatched bases: 3. Germline V gene lookup returns CDR1 SGHTA and CDR2 FQGNSA. The CDR3 length is 14 residues. CDR3 in amino acids: CASSSTSGTYEQYF. The CDR3 DNA reads TGTGCCAGCAGCTCGACTAGCGGAACCTACGAGCAGTACTTC.

This clone was detected only a few times. The chain links TRBV9 to TRBJ2-7, with TRBD2 as a possible D gene (5 bases). V was trimmed by 3 bases and J by 0 bases, leaving 13 bases between them. The CDR3 is 15 amino acids. Germline V gene data show CDR1 as SGDLS and CDR2 as YYNGEE. DNA of the CDR3: TGTGCCAGCAGCGCCCTGGACTTCCTCTCCTACGAGCAGTACTTC. Translating it yields CASSALDFLSYEQYF. Drawing the rest from reference TRBV9 and TRBJ2-7, the complete variable domain is DSGVTQTPKHLITATGQRVTLRCSPRSGDLSVYWYQQSLDQGLQFLIQYYNGEERAKGNILERFSAQQFPDLHSELNLSSLELGDSALYFCASSALDFLSYEQYFGPGTRLTVT.

V gene TRBV7-2 combines with J gene TRBJ2-7, with D possibly matching TRBD2 (5 bases). This CDR3 spans 12 amino acids. CDR1 is SGHTA and CDR2 is FQGNSA in the germline V gene. Between the trimmed V and J ends, which lost 6 bases and 7 bases, there was a span of 13 bases. As DNA, the CDR3 is TGTGCCAGCAGGCTCGGGGAAGGAGAGCAGTACTTC. Protein product: CASRLGEGEQYF.

A note on this clone: At one boundary the junction diverges from the germline segment, which might be a read error. This chain connects TRBV6-4 to TRBJ1-2; D perhaps matches TRBD1 (5 bases). The CDR3 runs 15 residues. Germline assignment: CDR1 MRHNA and CDR2 SNTAGT. This chain's CDR3 is CASSDRDPGGDGYPF. In DNA form, the CDR3 reads TGTGCCAGCAGTGACAGGGACCCCGGGGGGGATGGCTACCCCTTC.